Reported below is one T cell receptor (beta chain). The antigen is not known. After isolation, RNA underwent reverse transcription to generate cDNA as the sequencing template. Measured with immunoSEQ multiplex PCR; TCRdb has only the in-frame clones, and not every one. The data show about 190,000 clones, with approximately 60% seen just once and approximately 0.7% held by the top ten. The treatment was: oral pan-JAK inhibitor, 5-10 mg twice daily. The CDR3 contains 11 residues. Losses at the gene ends were 7 bases for V and 8 bases for J; bases not matched to a gene: 7. Germline CDR1 and CDR2: SQVTM and ANQGSEA. The sample is drawn from a study of CD8+ T cells in alopecia areata. The study, taken as a whole, reports: Against the mouse data, patients shared TCRs less clearly, possibly for HLA reasons. Under tofacitinib, fewer expanded CD8+ clones appeared among the top 100 scalp clones.

V and J are TRBV29-1 and TRBJ1-1, with 7 bases fitting TRBD1. Sequences were derived from CD4+ T cells sorted from blood, sampled at week 4, from a patient treated with tofacitinib. This sequence originates from a human donor with alopecia areata. CDR3 sequence: CSAQGGREAFF. The CDR3 region has the DNA TGCAGCGCCCAGGGGGGTCGGGAAGCTTTCTTT.